This T cell receptor beta chain comes out of a study of cytomegalovirus exposure and HLA in healthy donors (dated by TCRdb to 2016 to 2017). Study-level background: An earlier analysis of some 500 of the donors reported 250 to 300 Gb of sequence data and some 120 million unique TCR beta sequences from around 200 million T cells. In a later genetic analysis, genome-wide SNP genotypes for about three fifths of the roughly 670 donors were used, and that subset was treated as a discovery cohort. Using immunosequencing, the study profiled T cell repertoires from 550 to 750 subjects and related those repertoires to cytomegalovirus serostatus. Every discovery cohort repertoire had been produced on one sequencing platform. The number of typed donors differed by locus: about 620-630 for A, B, C, DRB1 and DQB1; roughly 510 for DQA1; fewer than 610 for DPA1; and roughly 470 for DPB1. High-throughput TCR immunosequencing, statistical association of individual TCRs with disease status, and machine learning were combined to predict cytomegalovirus infection status. Four or five DR-DQ haplotypes were handled as single units for association and clustering, since linkage in the cohort was strong. Roughly 300 gigabases of sequencing data and 70 million to 85 million unique TCR sequences were included in an early release covering several hundred HLA-typed donors. In an earlier analysis of roughly 580 of the donors, high-throughput TCR beta sequencing was used to judge whether each TCR beta V gene segment behaved as functional or pseudogenic. A later analysis re-examined previously published TCR beta repertoires from 600 to 700 donors and added high-resolution HLA genotyping to investigate patterns of TCR occurrence. Among the roughly 390 genotyped donors, approximately 81% belonged to the genetic ancestry cluster associated with self-reported Caucasian donors. Along with the roughly 670-subject first cohort, a separate validation cohort of around 110 different subjects was used. The study was designed to test whether signatures of past pathogen exposure could be identified by cataloging public T cell receptors. Alongside the repertoire data, information on donor age, sex, ethnicity and CMV serostatus was compiled. Class I and class II HLA loci were covered by the typing at four-digit resolution. In the later analysis, no new phenotypic data were used to find candidate immune exposures; instead, reliance was placed on TCR beta sequences and their occurrence across donors. On average, 235,054 unique TCR beta nucleotide sequences were sequenced per donor among several hundred genotyped donors of the cohort, with 15% to 20% of those sequences being non-productive.

General findings and caveats noted by the study authors: Approximately 18 rarely observed V segments, including chromosome 9 orphons, were excluded from the earlier analysis of several hundred of the donors because counts were too low. According to a later analysis, most CMV-associated TCR beta chains appeared to be HLA-restricted, and the HLA associations seemed to be driven largely by CMV exposure. In both the original and validation cohorts, the classifier was reported to diagnose cytomegalovirus status with high specificity and sensitivity. Because HLA typing was unavailable for some donors at each locus, only the typed subset was used in association tests. A further reported finding was that TCR beta sequences accurately predicted the HLA-A and HLA-B alleles for most subjects in the first cohort. In a later analysis, HLA-associated TCR beta chains showed more clonal expansion and lower generation probabilities than non-associated chains that were equally common. According to a later analysis, parvovirus B19, influenza, CMV and Epstein-Barr virus appeared linked to several top co-occurrence clusters. Some IMGT-functional V segments, including TRBV6-2 and TRBV6-3, could not be told apart with the 87-base-pair reads, so those segments were excluded. Assigning TCR associations to individual alleles was difficult when HLA alleles, especially DR and DQ, strongly co-occurred. Presence/absence analyses assumed roughly uniform sequencing depth across donors, an assumption that may not hold. An association between a missense DCLRE1C variant and V-gene and J-gene trimming of TCR beta chains was found in a later genetic analysis and replicated in an independent cohort. A cluster of highly shared sequence variants was judged likely to be a technical artifact of the sequencing pipeline. In this cohort, only TCR beta chains were sequenced, and detectable features were limited by the absence of alpha or paired-chain data. A few of the identified cytomegalovirus-associated TCR beta chains were confirmed in vitro to be specific for cytomegalovirus antigens. While some public TCRs were present in many individuals, most TCR sequences turned up only very rarely across donors. Specific HLA alleles were associated with 15,000 to 20,000 TCR beta sequences at a false discovery rate of 0.05 in a later analysis. Correlated functional status among segregating V segments might be attributable to linkage disequilibrium, but an unknown experimental factor could not be ruled out. The study listed 150 to 200 TCR beta chains as associated with cytomegalovirus. The only immune exposure information available for the cohort was CMV serostatus. The authors suggested that the approach could potentially be generalized to other disease states and immunological phenotypes. In a later analysis, TCR association rates were found to vary across HLA loci, with the most associated TCRs seen for DRB1 alleles and the fewest for HLA-C alleles. In an earlier analysis of several hundred of the donors, most TCR beta V segments were observed in productive rearrangements about 87% or about 30% of the time, broadly matching IMGT annotations. Compared with the approximately 670-donor mean, donors in an Asian-associated ancestry cluster had fewer N-insertions in productive TCRs, according to a later genetic analysis.

V is pared back by 3 bases and J by 1 base, with 11 bases lying between the germline termini. CDR1 and CDR2 were assigned from the germline V gene (reference sequence) as SEHNR and FQNEAQ. Its CDR3 holds 15 amino acids, cysteine through phenylalanine. Only the CDR3 region is kept as DNA, spanning 45 bases read in frame from base 1. Points on this clone: Its target antigen remains unknown. No quality values exist for individual bases; no much larger clone is one base distant.

Libraries were prepared through the immunoSEQ multiplex PCR assay. For the multiplex PCR, a mixture combining 60 forward primers for TCR Vbeta segments and 13 reverse primers for TCR Jbeta segments was used. A multiplex PCR assay on genomic DNA amplified the CDR3 region of rearranged TCR beta genes. On the Illumina HiSeq System, the amplified TCR beta libraries were sequenced as 87-base-pair reads. As for how the authors treated the data: A later analysis tallied roughly 80 million unique TCR beta chains across the 700 or so repertoires, and around 12 million of those chains were shared by two or more donors. Raw reads were error-corrected and collapsed into unique sequences by a nearest-neighbor algorithm in which closely related sequences were merged to remove PCR and sequencing errors. To assign V, D and J gene segments, CDR3 sequences were aligned to IMGT reference sequences. For a sequence to be retained, a match of at least six nucleotides to both a V gene segment and a J gene segment was required. Rearrangements were called productive when the CDR3 lacked stop codons and stayed in frame with V and J; all others were non-productive. Following IMGT convention, CDR3 was defined as the stretch from the second conserved V-encoded cysteine up to the conserved J-encoded phenylalanine. The earlier analysis of fewer than 700 of the donors excluded sequences that lacked an unambiguous match to a single V gene segment. In an earlier analysis of roughly 500 of the donors, V segments were called functional above 56.7% productive rearrangements and were called segregating when the between-donor standard deviation exceeded 5%. A statistical classification framework was built to diagnose cytomegalovirus status from the catalog of TCR beta chain sequences. A later analysis assigned V and J genes by comparing TCR nucleotide sequences with IMGT/GENE-DB human TR gene sequences. The TCRdist pipeline was used in a later analysis to assign CDR3 sequences and most-parsimonious VDJ recombination scenarios. In a later analysis, every TCR beta chain was defined by the combination of its CDR3 amino acid sequence and its V-gene family, and reads without a unique V-gene family were dropped. As a way to deal with suspected cross-contamination and a sequencing artifact, a later analysis dropped 640 or so nucleotide sequences that were highly shared and had low generation probability. A later analysis calculated a clonal expansion index for each public chain from normalized within-repertoire ranks of inferred template counts. In a later analysis, generation probabilities were computed with a VDJ recombination model fitted to out-of-frame rearrangements, and the resulting probabilities were checked against IGoR. A later analysis scored TCR-TCR, TCR-HLA and TCR-CMV co-occurrence with hypergeometric tests, applying a repertoire-size bias correction to TCR pairs. False discovery rates were estimated in a later analysis by permuting HLA or CMV assignments 20 times. In a later analysis, co-occurring TCRs were grouped with DBSCAN, and TCRdist sequence similarity was added when clustering was performed within HLA-allele-positive subsets. Repertoires with fewer than 30,000 or more than 120,000 public chains were left out of co-occurrence clustering, as were about 5 repertoires with anomalous nucleotide sharing. TCRdb provides this immuneACCESS table in a form limited to in-frame rearrangements. Some clones are lacking; in checked studies, under half of them reflect an unresolved V gene, and why the rest are absent is not known. D and trimming were read from the DNA, whereas the V and J calls and clone size are those reported in that table. Across this sample there are about 250,000 clones, with about four fifths seen only once. The top ten hold less than 0.4% of the sample.

The cohort consisted of some 730 healthy bone marrow donors. At the time of sampling, all cohort members were nominally healthy, though unrecorded immune exposures were likely present. The donor tested CMV seronegative, placing the donor among the 300 to 400 seronegative members of the cohort. A peripheral blood sample was collected from each donor, and TCR beta sequencing was performed on peripheral blood mononuclear cells. The Qiagen DNeasy Blood Extraction Kit was used to extract genomic DNA from the blood cell samples. Sequencing used PBMCs. The sequence was obtained from a girl under 10 years old in good health and CMV-seronegative. The chain is assembled from TRBV7-9 and TRBJ2-3; TRBD1 could be the D gene, as 6 bases match. The nucleotide sequence reads TGTGCCAGCAGCTTTCAACAGGGTGGCACAGATACGCAGTATTTT. Protein translation: CASSFQQGGTDTQYF.